The 12 T cell receptor beta chains presented below share a single source sample, sequenced in a study of T cells in Graves' hyperthyroidism and ophthalmopathy. Amplification of TCR beta CDR3 regions used RNA as the template. The primer set for the first-round RT-PCR of the TCR CDR3 was HTBI. TCRdb independently ran MiXCR on the multiplex PCR reads; one entry per CDR3 protein. The sample holds fewer than 350,000 distinct CDR3 sequences, 13% seen once. The specimen was blood. These receptors were obtained from a woman in her twenties or thirties with Graves' hyperthyroidism that later progressed to Graves' ophthalmopathy.

This clonotype was observed at least ten times. The chain joins TRBV2 to TRBJ2-3, with 9 bases aligning to TRBD2. Trimming cost V 6 bases and J 0 bases; bases outside gene matches: 7. From germline, CDR1 is SNHLY and CDR2 FYNNEI. The CDR3 covers 16 residues. The CDR3 region has the DNA TGTGCCAGCAGGGTAATCGGGACTAGCAGCACAGATACGCAGTATTTT. Encoded protein: CASRVIGTSSTDTQYF.

In this sample, this clonotype turned up many times. The chain employs TRBV7-2 and TRBJ2-5; D may be TRBD2 (6 bases). Trimming stripped 2 bases from V and 2 bases from J, with 12 bases between. CDR3 size: 15 residues. Germline CDR1 SGHTA, CDR2 FQGNSA. CDR3 protein: CASSLNLAIQETQYF. CDR3 DNA sequence: TGTGCCAGCAGCTTAAATCTAGCGATACAAGAGACCCAGTACTTC.

This clonotype was counted at least ten times. The junction and the germline gene differ at one end; a read error may be behind it. The chain uses TRBV6-2 or TRBV6-3 and TRBJ2-7; 7 bases line up with TRBD2. The CDR3 sequence is 14 residues long. Germline CDR1 is MNHEY and CDR2 is SVGEGT. CDR3 sequence reads: CASSRLAASHEQYF. In DNA, the CDR3 is TGTGCCAGCAGTCGACTAGCAGCCTCCCACGAGCAGTACTTC.

The gene calls are TRBV19 and TRBJ2-1; maybe TRBD1 (6 bases). V was shortened by 4 bases and J by 2 bases, with 15 bases between the two germline ends. The CDR3 loop spans 16 amino acids. The germline V gene has CDR1 LNHDA and CDR2 SQIVND (reference sequence). CDR3 region: CASSKHRVSPYNEQFF. The CDR3 DNA is TGTGCCAGTAGTAAACACAGGGTGAGCCCCTACAATGAGCAGTTCTTC.

This clonotype was picked up many times. The chain couples TRBV6-1 to TRBJ2-3; 10 bases align to TRBD2. After removal of 5 bases from V and 4 bases from J, the junction contained 6 bases not matched to a gene. This CDR3 is built from 15 residues. In germline, CDR1 is MNHNS, CDR2 SASEGT. CDR3: CASSYPSGSSDTQYF. CDR3 sequence (DNA): TGTGCCAGCAGTTACCCTAGCGGGAGCTCAGATACGCAGTATTTT.

This clonotype has a count of ten or more. The CDR3 sequence is CASSFTDRGPYEQYF. The CDR3 region has the DNA TGTGCCAGCAGCTTCACGGACAGGGGCCCCTACGAGCAGTACTTC. The V call is TRBV7-9, the J call TRBJ2-7; 9 positions agree with TRBD1. Germline CDR1 SEHNR, CDR2 FQNEAQ (reference sequence). The CDR3 sequence is 15 residues long. V lost 3 bases, J lost 2 bases, and 5 bases stayed unmatched.

Points on this clonotype: A read error may explain this, as a much larger clone is one base away. This rearrangement joins TRBV18 to TRBJ2-5, with no clear D. CDR1 KGHSH and CDR2 LQKENI come from the germline V gene. The V end lost 3 bases, the J end lost 13 bases, and 18 bases lay between the germline ends. This CDR3 contains 13 residues. CDR3 sequence reads: CASSPAALQARYF. CDR3 nucleotides: TGTGCCAGCTCACCGGCGGCTCTTCAAGCCCGGTACTTC.

This clonotype was recorded many times. The chain uses TRBV6-1 and TRBJ1-3; D possibly corresponds to TRBD1 (6 bases). CDR1 and CDR2 from the germline V gene are MNHNS and SASEGT. The CDR3 sequence is 12 residues long. V dropped 7 bases and J dropped 4 bases, with 8 bases sitting between them. The CDR3 sequence is CASKGEGNTIYF. The CDR3, as DNA: TGTGCCAGCAAGGGGGAGGGAAACACCATATATTTT.

This clonotype has a single count. At one of its ends the junction is not consistent with the germline gene, which may arise from a read error. The CDR3 reads CAISLTAVGGELFF. Written as DNA, the CDR3 is TGTGCCATCAGCTTAACGGCGGTTGGCGGGGAGCTGTTTTTT. The chain couples TRBV7-2 to TRBJ2-2; the D is unclear. Germline-derived CDR1 and CDR2 are SGHTA and FQGNSA. The CDR3 is 14 amino acids.

This clonotype was counted a few times. This chain uses TRBV4-1 with TRBJ2-3; 9 bases are a match to TRBD2. The CDR3 has 15 residues. J lost 2 bases, V lost 3 bases, and 3 bases had no gene match. Per the germline V gene, CDR1 is MGHRA and CDR2 is YSYEKL. The CDR3 DNA sequence: TGCGCCAGCAGCCAGCCTAGCGGGGACACAGATACGCAGTATTTT. Translating it yields CASSQPSGDTDTQYF.

This clonotype has at least ten counts. The V gene is TRBV28, the J gene TRBJ2-7; the D gene is possibly TRBD2 (6 bases). The CDR3 extends over 15 amino acids. Trimming removed 7 bases at V and 5 bases at J, with 21 bases between. Germline V gene data show CDR1 as MDHEN and CDR2 as SYDVKM. The CDR3 region is CASIPSRGQVNEQYF. The CDR3 coding sequence is TGTGCCAGCATCCCCTCGCGGGGTCAGGTTAACGAGCAGTACTTC.

This clonotype was counted at least ten times. This chain links TRBV7-3 with TRBJ1-5, with TRBD1 identical over 9 bases. The length of the CDR3 is 20 residues. The V and J ends lost 1 base and 0 bases, in that order; junction bases with no gene match: 13. From germline, CDR1 is SGHTA and CDR2 FQGTGA. The CDR3 DNA sequence: TGTGCCAGCAGCTTAATGAGGGGACAGGGTGTTAATTGTAGCAATCAGCCCCAGCATTTT. It translates to CASSLMRGQGVNCSNQPQHF.